The following is a T cell receptor beta chain sequence with its context. Its antigen is not identified. V lost 0 bases and J lost 6, with 14 bases in between. Germline V gives CDR1 SGHRS, CDR2 YFSETQ. CDR3 length: 15 residues. The repertoire was sequenced with immunoSEQ multiplex PCR; TCRdb's copy has only in-frame clones and lacks some. The sample records fewer than 2.5 million clones, approximately 93% being singletons. These data are taken from a study of shared clonotypes between healthy human individuals. Both subsets, CD45RA+ naive and CD45RA-negative memory, were split from the CD4+ cells. General study results and limits: Only blood was sampled, and tissue TCR repertoires likely differ from blood ones.

This sequence joins TRBV5-1 and TRBJ2-3; D remains unclear. This TCR was recovered from a man between 18 and 29 years old in good health. Some clones in this sample may be carry-over from other donors' samples. The sequenced sample consisted of naive CD4+ T cells from PBMCs. Noted subset: CD45RA+ positively selected. DNA for the CDR3: TGCGCCAGCAGCTTGGACCCAGAGAGGCTTGATACGCAGTATTTT. Translating it yields CASSLDPERLDTQYF. The entire variable domain, with the rest obtained from reference TRBV5-1 and TRBJ2-3, is as follows: KAGVTQTPRYLIKTRGQQVTLSCSPISGHRSVSWYQQTPGQGLQFLFEYFSETQRNKGNFPGRFSGRQFSNSRSEMNVSTLELGDSALYLCASSLDPERLDTQYFGPGTRLTVL.